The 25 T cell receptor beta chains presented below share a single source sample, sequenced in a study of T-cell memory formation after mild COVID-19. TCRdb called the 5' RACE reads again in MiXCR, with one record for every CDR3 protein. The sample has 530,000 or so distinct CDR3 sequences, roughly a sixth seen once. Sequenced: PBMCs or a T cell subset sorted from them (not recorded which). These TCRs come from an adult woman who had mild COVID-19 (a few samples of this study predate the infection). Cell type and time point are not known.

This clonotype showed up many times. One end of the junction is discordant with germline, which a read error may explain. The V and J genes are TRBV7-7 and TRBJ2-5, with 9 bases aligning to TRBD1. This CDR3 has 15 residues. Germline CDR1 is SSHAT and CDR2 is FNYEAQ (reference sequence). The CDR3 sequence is CASSSTGGRQETQYF. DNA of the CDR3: TGTGCTAGCAGTTCTACAGGGGGCCGCCAAGAGACCCAGTACTTC.

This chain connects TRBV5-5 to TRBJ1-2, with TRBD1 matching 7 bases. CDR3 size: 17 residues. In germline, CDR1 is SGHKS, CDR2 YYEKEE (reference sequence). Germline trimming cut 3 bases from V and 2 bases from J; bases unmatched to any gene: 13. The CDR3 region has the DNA TGTGCCAGCAGCTCGACGGTAACAGGGGATACGAACTATGGCTACACCTTC. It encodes CASSSTVTGDTNYGYTF.

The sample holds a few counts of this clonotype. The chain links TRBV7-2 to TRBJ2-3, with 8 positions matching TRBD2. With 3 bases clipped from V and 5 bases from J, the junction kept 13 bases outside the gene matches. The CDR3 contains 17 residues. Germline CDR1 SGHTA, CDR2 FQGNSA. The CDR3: CASSFGAGGLRGDTQYF. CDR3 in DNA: TGTGCCAGCAGCTTCGGTGCGGGAGGCCTGAGGGGAGATACGCAGTATTTT.

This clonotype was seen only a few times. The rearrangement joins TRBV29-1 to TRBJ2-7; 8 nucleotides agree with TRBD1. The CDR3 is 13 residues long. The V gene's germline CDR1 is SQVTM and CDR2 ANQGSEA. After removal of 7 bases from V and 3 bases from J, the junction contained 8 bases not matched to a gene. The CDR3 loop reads CSALSGGDYEQYF. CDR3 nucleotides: TGCAGCGCCCTCTCAGGGGGCGACTACGAGCAGTACTTC.

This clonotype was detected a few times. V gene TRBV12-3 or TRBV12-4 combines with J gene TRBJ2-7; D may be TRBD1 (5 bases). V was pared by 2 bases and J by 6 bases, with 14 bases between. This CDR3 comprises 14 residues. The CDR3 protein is CASSLQQGNGEQYF. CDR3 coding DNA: TGTGCCAGCAGTTTACAGCAGGGAAACGGCGAGCAGTACTTC.

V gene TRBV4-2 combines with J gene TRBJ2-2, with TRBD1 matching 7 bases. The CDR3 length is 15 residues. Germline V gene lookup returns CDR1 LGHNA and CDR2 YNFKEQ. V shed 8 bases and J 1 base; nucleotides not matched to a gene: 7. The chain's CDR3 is CASGGQGVNTGELFF. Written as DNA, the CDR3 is TGTGCCAGCGGCGGGCAGGGGGTGAACACCGGGGAGCTGTTTTTT.

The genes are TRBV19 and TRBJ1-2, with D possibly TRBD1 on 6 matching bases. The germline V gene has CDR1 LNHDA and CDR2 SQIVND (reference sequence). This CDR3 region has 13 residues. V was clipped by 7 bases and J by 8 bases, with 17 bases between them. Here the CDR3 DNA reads TGTGCCAGTACCCTGGCGGGGGCGCACGGCTACACCTTC. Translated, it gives CASTLAGAHGYTF.

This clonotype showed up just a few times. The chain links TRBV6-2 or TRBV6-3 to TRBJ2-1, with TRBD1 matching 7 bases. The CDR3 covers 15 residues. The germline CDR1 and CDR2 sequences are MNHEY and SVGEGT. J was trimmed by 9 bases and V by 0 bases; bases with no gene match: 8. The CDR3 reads CASSYSQGTGAEQFF. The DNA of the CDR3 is TGTGCCAGCAGTTACTCACAGGGGACGGGTGCTGAGCAGTTCTTC.

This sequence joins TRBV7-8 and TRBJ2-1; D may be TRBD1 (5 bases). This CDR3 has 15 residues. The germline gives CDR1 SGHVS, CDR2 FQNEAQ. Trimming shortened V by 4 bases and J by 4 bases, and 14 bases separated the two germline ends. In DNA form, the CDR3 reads TGTGCCAGCAGCTCGCCCCTTGACAGTTACAATGAGCAGTTCTTC. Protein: CASSSPLDSYNEQFF.

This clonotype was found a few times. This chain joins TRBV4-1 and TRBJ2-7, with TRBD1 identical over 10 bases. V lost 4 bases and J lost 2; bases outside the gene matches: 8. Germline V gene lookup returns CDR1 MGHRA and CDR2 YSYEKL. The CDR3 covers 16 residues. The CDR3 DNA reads TGCGCCAGCAGCCCCTCCGCCGGGACAGGGGCCTACGAGCAGTACTTC. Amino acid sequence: CASSPSAGTGAYEQYF.

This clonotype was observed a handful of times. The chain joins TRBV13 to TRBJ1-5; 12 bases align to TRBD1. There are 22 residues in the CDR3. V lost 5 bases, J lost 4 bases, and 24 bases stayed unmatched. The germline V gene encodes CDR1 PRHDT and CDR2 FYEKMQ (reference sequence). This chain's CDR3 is CASSRCPRLRDRGPSANQPQHF. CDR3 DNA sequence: TGTGCCAGCAGCCGTTGTCCTCGACTCCGGGACAGGGGGCCCTCTGCGAATCAGCCCCAGCATTTT.

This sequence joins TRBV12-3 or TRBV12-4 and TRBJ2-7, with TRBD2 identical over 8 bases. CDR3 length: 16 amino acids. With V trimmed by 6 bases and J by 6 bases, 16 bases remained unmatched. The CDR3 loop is CASRPVPGLGGLEQYF. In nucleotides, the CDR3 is TGTGCCAGCAGACCGGTCCCGGGACTAGGGGGTCTCGAGCAGTACTTC.

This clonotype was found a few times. CDR3 sequence: CAWSAQQYGEQYF. The CDR3 nucleotides read TGTGCCTGGAGTGCACAACAGTACGGCGAGCAGTACTTC. The chain uses TRBV30 and TRBJ2-7; D is undetermined. Between the trimmed V and J ends, which lost 1 base and 6 bases, there was a span of 13 bases. The CDR3 covers 13 residues. CDR1 and CDR2 from the germline V gene are GTSNPN and SVGIG (reference sequence).

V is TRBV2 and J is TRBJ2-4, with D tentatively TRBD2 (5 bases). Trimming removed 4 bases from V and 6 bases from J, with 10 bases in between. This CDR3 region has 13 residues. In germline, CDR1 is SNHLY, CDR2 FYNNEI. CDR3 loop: CASSVEEGNIQYF. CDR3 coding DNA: TGTGCCAGCAGTGTCGAAGAGGGAAACATTCAGTACTTC.

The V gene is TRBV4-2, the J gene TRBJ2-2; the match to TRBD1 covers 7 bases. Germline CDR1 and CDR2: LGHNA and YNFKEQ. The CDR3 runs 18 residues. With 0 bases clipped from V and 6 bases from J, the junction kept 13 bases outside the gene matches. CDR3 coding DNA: TGTGCCAGCAGCCAAGATTCAAGGACAGGCCTTGTAGCCGGGGAGCTGTTTTTT. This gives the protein CASSQDSRTGLVAGELFF.

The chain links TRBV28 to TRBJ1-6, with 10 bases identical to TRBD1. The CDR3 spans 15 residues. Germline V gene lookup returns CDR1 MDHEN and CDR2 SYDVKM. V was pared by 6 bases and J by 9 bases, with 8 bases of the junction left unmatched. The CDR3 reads CASRLPGTGVSPLHF. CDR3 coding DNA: TGTGCCAGCAGGTTACCCGGGACAGGGGTTTCACCCCTCCACTTT.

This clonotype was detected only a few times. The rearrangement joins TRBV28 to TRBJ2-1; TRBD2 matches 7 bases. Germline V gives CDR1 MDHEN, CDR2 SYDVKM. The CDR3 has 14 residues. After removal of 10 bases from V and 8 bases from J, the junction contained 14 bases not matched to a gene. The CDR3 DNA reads TGTGCCATCGGGGCGGGAGTAGGTATCCATGAGCAGTTCTTC. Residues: CAIGAGVGIHEQFF. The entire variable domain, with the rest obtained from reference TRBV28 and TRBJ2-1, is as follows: DVKVTQSSRYLVKRTGEKVFLECVQDMDHENMFWYRQDPGLGLRLIYFSYDVKMKEKGDIPEGYSVSREKKERFSLILESASTNQTSMYLCAIGAGVGIHEQFFGPGTRLTVL.

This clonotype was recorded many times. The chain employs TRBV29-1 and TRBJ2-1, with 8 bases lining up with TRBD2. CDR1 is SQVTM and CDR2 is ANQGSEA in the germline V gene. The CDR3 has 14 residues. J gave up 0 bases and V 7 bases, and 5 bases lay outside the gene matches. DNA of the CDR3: TGCAGCGGTGTGCGGGGGGCCTCCTACAATGAGCAGTTCTTC. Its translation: CSGVRGASYNEQFF.

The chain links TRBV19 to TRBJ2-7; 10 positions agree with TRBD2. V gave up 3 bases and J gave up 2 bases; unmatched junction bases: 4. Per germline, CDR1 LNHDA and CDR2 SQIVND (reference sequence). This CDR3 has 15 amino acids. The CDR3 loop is CASSISSGGTYEQYF. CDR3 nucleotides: TGTGCCAGTAGTATCTCTAGCGGGGGAACCTACGAGCAGTACTTC.

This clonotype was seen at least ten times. The chain's CDR3 is CASSEGEADTGELFF. In DNA, the CDR3 is TGTGCCAGCAGCGAGGGGGAGGCGGACACCGGGGAGCTGTTTTTT. This chain links TRBV6-5 with TRBJ2-2; the D gene could be TRBD1 or TRBD2 (6 bases each). V lost 6 bases and J 3 bases, leaving 14 bases between the germline ends. This CDR3 contains 15 residues. The germline CDR1 and CDR2 sequences are MNHEY and SVGAGI.

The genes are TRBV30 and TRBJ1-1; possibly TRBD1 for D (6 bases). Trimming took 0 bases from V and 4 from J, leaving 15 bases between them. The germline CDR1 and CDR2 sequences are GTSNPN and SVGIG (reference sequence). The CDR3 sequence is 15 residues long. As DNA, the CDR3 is TGTGCCTGGAGTGTAGGGGGGGGCGGAGGCACTGAAGCTTTCTTT. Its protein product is CAWSVGGGGGTEAFF.

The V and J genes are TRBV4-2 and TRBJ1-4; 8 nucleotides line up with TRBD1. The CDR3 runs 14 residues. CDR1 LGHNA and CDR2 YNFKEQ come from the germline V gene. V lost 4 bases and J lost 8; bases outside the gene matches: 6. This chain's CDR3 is CASSPGQGKEKLFF. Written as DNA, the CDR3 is TGTGCCAGCAGCCCTGGACAGGGAAAGGAAAAACTGTTTTTT.

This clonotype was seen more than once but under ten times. CDR3 loop: CASSPGHWGYTF. For the CDR3, the DNA is TGTGCCAGCAGTCCAGGACATTGGGGCTACACCTTC. The chain links TRBV6-2 or TRBV6-3 to TRBJ1-2, with D tentatively TRBD1 (5 bases). The CDR3 extends over 12 amino acids. The germline V gene has CDR1 MNHEY and CDR2 SVGEGT. Trimming pared 5 bases from V and 8 bases from J, leaving 12 bases between.

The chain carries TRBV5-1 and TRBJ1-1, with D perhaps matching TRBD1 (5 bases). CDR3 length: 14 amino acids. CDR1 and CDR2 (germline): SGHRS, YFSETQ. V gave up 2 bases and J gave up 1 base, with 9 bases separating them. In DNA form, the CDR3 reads TGCGCCAGCAGCTTTACAGGCCCGAACACTGAAGCTTTCTTT. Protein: CASSFTGPNTEAFF. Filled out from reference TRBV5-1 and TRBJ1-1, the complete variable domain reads KAGVTQTPRYLIKTRGQQVTLSCSPISGHRSVSWYQQTPGQGLQFLFEYFSETQRNKGNFPGRFSGRQFSNSRSEMNVSTLELGDSALYLCASSFTGPNTEAFFGQGTRLTVV.

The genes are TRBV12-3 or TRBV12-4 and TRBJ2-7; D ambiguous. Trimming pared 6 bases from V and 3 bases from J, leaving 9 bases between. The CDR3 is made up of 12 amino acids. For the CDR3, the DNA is TGTGCCAGCAGGAAAGCATTCTACGAGCAGTACTTC. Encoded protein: CASRKAFYEQYF.